Listed below are T cell receptor beta chains from one sample, sequenced in a study of shared clonotypes between healthy human individuals. Produced via immunoSEQ multiplex PCR; TCRdb's table is partial and in-frame only. The sample lists some 1,600,000 clones; approximately 98% were seen once. Material: naive CD4+ T cells sorted from blood. These receptors were taken from a young man in good health. Both conserved end residues are part of each CDR3. The order of the fields is CDR3 protein, CDR3 DNA, D gene, clone size, J gene, V gene. The D gene is left open where the match is weak. Clone size is stated in some rows and not others, as once, few, many or a class when expanded.

CDR3: CARGLPDEAFF
DNA: TGTGCCAGAGGCCTCCCTGACGAAGCTTTCTTT
D: NA
size: once
J: TRBJ1-1
V: TRBV2

CDR3: CASSQRTGMFETQYF
DNA: TGTGCCAGCAGCCAACGGACAGGGATGTTCGAGACCCAGTACTTC
D: TRBD1
size: NA
J: TRBJ2-5
V: TRBV14

CDR3: CASSLRTETTEAFF
DNA: TGTGCCAGCTCACTCAGGACAGAGACCACTGAAGCTTTCTTT
D: NA
size: NA
J: TRBJ1-1
V: TRBV18

CDR3: CSAREGTGKYF
DNA: TGCAGTGCTAGAGAGGGGACAGGGAAGTACTTC
D: TRBD1
size: NA
J: TRBJ2-7
V: TRBV20-1

CDR3: CASSFQTPPTGGTAFF
DNA: TGTGCCAGCAGTTTCCAGACCCCCCCGACAGGGGGCACAGCTTTCTTT
D: TRBD1
size: NA
J: TRBJ1-1
V: TRBV27

CDR3: CASSTPGQVQPQHF
DNA: TGTGCCAGCAGTACACCGGGACAGGTACAGCCCCAGCATTTT
D: TRBD1
size: once
J: TRBJ1-5
V: TRBV28

CDR3: CASSQITSRDTEAFF
DNA: TGCGCCAGCAGCCAAATCACATCCAGAGACACTGAAGCTTTCTTT
D: NA
size: NA
J: TRBJ1-1
V: TRBV4-1

CDR3: CASSLAPGQIYGYTF
DNA: TGCGCCAGCAGCTTGGCCCCGGGACAGATCTATGGCTACACCTTC
D: TRBD1
size: once
J: TRBJ1-2
V: TRBV5-1

CDR3: CASSYTESSYNEQFF
DNA: TGCGCCAGCAGCTACACGGAAAGCTCCTACAATGAGCAGTTCTTC
D: NA
size: NA
J: TRBJ2-1
V: TRBV5-1

CDR3: CASSPRGAYNEQFF
DNA: TGCGCCAGCAGCCCCCGTGGAGCCTACAATGAGCAGTTCTTC
D: NA
size: NA
J: TRBJ2-1
V: TRBV5-1

CDR3: CASSQFHRQGDYGYTF
DNA: TGCGCCAGCAGCCAATTCCACAGACAGGGCGACTATGGCTACACCTTC
D: TRBD1
size: NA
J: TRBJ1-2
V: TRBV4-3

CDR3: CASSEVWGRGIEQYF
DNA: TGTGCCAGCAGTGAAGTCTGGGGCAGGGGTATCGAGCAGTACTTC
D: NA
size: NA
J: TRBJ2-7
V: TRBV6-1

CDR3: CASSQGDRDSDGYTF
DNA: TGCGCCAGCAGTCAAGGGGACCGGGACAGTGATGGCTACACCTTC
D: TRBD1
size: NA
J: TRBJ1-2
V: TRBV23-1

CDR3: CASSPPGLEAFF
DNA: TGTGCCAGCAGCCCACCGGGACTTGAAGCTTTCTTT
D: NA
size: NA
J: TRBJ1-1
V: TRBV7-9

CDR3: CSVAGTRRTEAFF
DNA: TGCAGCGTCGCCGGGACCCGGAGGACTGAAGCTTTCTTT
D: NA
size: NA
J: TRBJ1-1
V: TRBV29-1

CDR3: CASSETANPTTEAFF
DNA: TGTGCCAGCAGCGAGACAGCCAACCCAACCACTGAAGCTTTCTTT
D: NA
size: once
J: TRBJ1-1
V: TRBV7-6

CDR3: CSVTPAASGIYNEQFF
DNA: TGCAGCGTCACCCCGGCGGCTAGCGGTATCTACAATGAGCAGTTCTTC
D: TRBD2
size: NA
J: TRBJ2-1
V: TRBV29-1

CDR3: CASQSGGPFYGYTF
DNA: TGCGCCAGCCAGTCAGGAGGGCCGTTCTATGGCTACACCTTC
D: NA
size: NA
J: TRBJ1-2
V: TRBV23-1

CDR3: CASSPGLAGGPRSYEQYF
DNA: TGTGCCAGCAGCCCCGGACTAGCGGGAGGGCCCCGCTCCTACGAGCAGTACTTC
D: TRBD2
size: NA
J: TRBJ2-7
V: TRBV5-4

CDR3: CASSRIFLNQLRSTDTQYF
DNA: TGCGCCAGCAGCCGGATCTTTCTCAACCAATTGAGAAGCACAGATACGCAGTATTTT
D: NA
size: NA
J: TRBJ2-3
V: TRBV5-1

CDR3: CASSQDSNYRRPSSGANVLTF
DNA: TGCGCCAGCAGCCAAGATAGTAACTACAGGCGACCGAGCTCTGGGGCCAACGTCCTGACTTTC
D: NA
size: NA
J: TRBJ2-6
V: TRBV4-1

CDR3: CASSSGANVLTF
DNA: TGTGCCAGCAGCTCTGGGGCCAACGTCCTGACTTTC
D: NA
size: NA
J: TRBJ2-6
V: TRBV19

CDR3: CASSAGKGVQETQYF
DNA: TGTGCCAGCAGCGCCGGAAAGGGGGTACAAGAGACCCAGTACTTC
D: NA
size: NA
J: TRBJ2-5
V: TRBV7-6

CDR3: CASSLIAGGPTGDTQYF
DNA: TGTGCCAGCAGCTTAATAGCGGGAGGTCCCACGGGAGATACGCAGTATTTT
D: TRBD2
size: NA
J: TRBJ2-3
V: TRBV5-8

CDR3: CASSLAQTYEQYF
DNA: TGTGCCAGCAGCTTGGCCCAGACCTACGAGCAGTACTTC
D: NA
size: once
J: TRBJ2-7
V: TRBV5-4

CDR3: CSVTGPDSNQPQHF
DNA: TGCAGCGTTACTGGCCCCGATAGCAATCAGCCCCAGCATTTT
D: NA
size: NA
J: TRBJ1-5
V: TRBV29-1

CDR3: CASSAPRGGGRGTQYF
DNA: TGCGCCAGCAGCGCTCCTAGGGGGGGAGGCCGTGGGACCCAGTACTTC
D: NA
size: NA
J: TRBJ2-5
V: TRBV5-1

CDR3: CASSLGGTGGENIQYF
DNA: TGTGCCAGCAGCTTGGGGGGTACCGGCGGGGAAAACATTCAGTACTTC
D: NA
size: NA
J: TRBJ2-4
V: TRBV5-4

CDR3: CASSYAGTDYGYTF
DNA: TGTGCCAGCAGTTACGCGGGGACAGACTATGGCTACACCTTC
D: TRBD1
size: NA
J: TRBJ1-2
V: TRBV6-5

CDR3: CASSLVSEGTEAFF
DNA: TGTGCCAGCAGCTTAGTCAGTGAAGGGACTGAAGCTTTCTTT
D: NA
size: NA
J: TRBJ1-1
V: TRBV7-9

CDR3: CASSFIAGGPTDTQYF
DNA: TGTGCCAGCAGTTTTATAGCGGGAGGGCCCACAGATACGCAGTATTTT
D: TRBD2
size: NA
J: TRBJ2-3
V: TRBV28

CDR3: CAWSIAASSNYGYTF
DNA: TGTGCCTGGAGTATTGCGGCATCTTCTAACTATGGCTACACCTTC
D: NA
size: NA
J: TRBJ1-2
V: TRBV30

CDR3: CASSVDRDSYGYTF
DNA: TGTGCCAGCAGCGTAGATAGAGACAGCTATGGCTACACCTTC
D: NA
size: NA
J: TRBJ1-2
V: TRBV9

CDR3: CASNPLGGSYNEQFF
DNA: TGTGCCAGCAACCCCCTCGGTGGTTCCTACAATGAGCAGTTCTTC
D: NA
size: NA
J: TRBJ2-1
V: TRBV28

CDR3: CASSSDRVETQYF
DNA: TGTGCCAGCAGCTCCGACAGGGTGGAGACCCAGTACTTC
D: TRBD1
size: NA
J: TRBJ2-5
V: TRBV5-6

CDR3: CASSLAWEGGNLETQYF
DNA: TGCGCCAGCAGCTTGGCCTGGGAAGGGGGCAATTTAGAGACCCAGTACTTC
D: TRBD1
size: NA
J: TRBJ2-5
V: TRBV5-1

CDR3: CASSPPIPAPRGEQYF
DNA: TGTGCCAGCTCACCACCTATCCCCGCCCCCCGGGGCGAGCAGTACTTC
D: NA
size: NA
J: TRBJ2-7
V: TRBV18

CDR3: CASSSRLQETQYF
DNA: TGTGCCAGCAGTTCAAGGCTCCAAGAGACCCAGTACTTC
D: NA
size: NA
J: TRBJ2-5
V: TRBV6-5

CDR3: CASSPRDRWSYNEQFF
DNA: TGTGCCAGCTCACCGCGAGATAGGTGGTCCTACAATGAGCAGTTCTTC
D: NA
size: NA
J: TRBJ2-1
V: TRBV18

CDR3: CAISERDRKNTEAFF
DNA: TGTGCCATCAGTGAGAGGGACCGAAAGAACACTGAAGCTTTCTTT
D: NA
size: NA
J: TRBJ1-1
V: TRBV10-3

CDR3: CASSISDQPQHF
DNA: TGTGCCAGTAGTATTTCCGATCAGCCCCAGCATTTT
D: NA
size: NA
J: TRBJ1-5
V: TRBV19

CDR3: CASTPGTGESSGNTIYF
DNA: TGTGCCAGCACCCCCGGGACAGGGGAGAGCTCTGGAAACACCATATATTTT
D: TRBD1
size: NA
J: TRBJ1-3
V: TRBV5-6

CDR3: CASSPRALWYEQYF
DNA: TGTGCCAGCAGCCCGAGGGCCCTCTGGTACGAGCAGTACTTC
D: NA
size: NA
J: TRBJ2-7
V: TRBV7-2

CDR3: CASSETGFGYEQYF
DNA: TGTGCCAGCAGTGAAACAGGGTTCGGCTACGAGCAGTACTTC
D: NA
size: once
J: TRBJ2-7
V: TRBV9

CDR3: CAISESASNQPQHF
DNA: TGTGCCATCAGTGAGTCAGCCAGCAATCAGCCCCAGCATTTT
D: NA
size: NA
J: TRBJ1-5
V: TRBV10-3

CDR3: CASSEGDSYQPQHF
DNA: TGTGCCAGCAGTGAAGGGGACAGCTATCAGCCCCAGCATTTT
D: TRBD1
size: NA
J: TRBJ1-5
V: TRBV2

CDR3: CASNTRREASYGYTF
DNA: TGTGCCAGTAACACCCGTAGGGAGGCGTCCTATGGCTACACCTTC
D: NA
size: NA
J: TRBJ1-2
V: TRBV19

CDR3: CASREVGPVAEAFF
DNA: TGTGCCAGCAGGGAGGTGGGACCAGTGGCTGAAGCTTTCTTT
D: NA
size: NA
J: TRBJ1-1
V: TRBV6-1

CDR3: CASSSTSKGLNEQFF
DNA: TGTGCCAGCAGTTCAACGTCCAAGGGGCTCAATGAGCAGTTCTTC
D: NA
size: NA
J: TRBJ2-1
V: TRBV28

CDR3: CASSLKIGVEQFF
DNA: TGTGCCAGCAGCCTAAAGATAGGTGTTGAGCAGTTCTTC
D: NA
size: NA
J: TRBJ2-1
V: TRBV14

CDR3: CAWSSGPGANVLTF
DNA: TGTGCCTGGAGTTCGGGCCCTGGGGCCAACGTCCTGACTTTC
D: NA
size: once
J: TRBJ2-6
V: TRBV30

CDR3: CAISERGLRQMNTGELFF
DNA: TGTGCCATCAGTGAGCGGGGATTGAGGCAGATGAACACCGGGGAGCTGTTTTTT
D: NA
size: NA
J: TRBJ2-2
V: TRBV10-3

CDR3: CASSVSGNYGYTF
DNA: TGTGCCAGCAGCGTATCAGGGAACTATGGCTACACCTTC
D: NA
size: once
J: TRBJ1-2
V: TRBV9

CDR3: CASKAPGARVNEQFF
DNA: TGTGCCAGCAAGGCCCCGGGGGCAAGGGTCAATGAGCAGTTCTTC
D: NA
size: NA
J: TRBJ2-1
V: TRBV25-1

CDR3: CASSLAWGTEAFF
DNA: TGTGCCAGCAGTCTTGCCTGGGGAACTGAAGCTTTCTTT
D: NA
size: NA
J: TRBJ1-1
V: TRBV6-1

CDR3: CASTIGPRGEAFF
DNA: TGTGCCAGCACCATCGGACCTCGGGGTGAAGCTTTCTTT
D: NA
size: NA
J: TRBJ1-1
V: TRBV2

CDR3: CASSRLAGVQFF
DNA: TGTGCCAGTAGCAGACTAGCGGGAGTTCAGTTCTTC
D: TRBD2
size: NA
J: TRBJ2-1
V: TRBV19

CDR3: CASSLSGAWDQPQHF
DNA: TGCGCCAGCAGCTTGAGTGGGGCCTGGGATCAGCCCCAGCATTTT
D: NA
size: NA
J: TRBJ1-5
V: TRBV5-1

CDR3: CASSEYTGLAAYNEQFF
DNA: TGTGCCAGCAGTGAATATACCGGGTTAGCGGCCTACAATGAGCAGTTCTTC
D: NA
size: NA
J: TRBJ2-1
V: TRBV25-1

CDR3: CASSISGTGPYEQYF
DNA: TGTGCCAGTAGTATATCCGGGACAGGGCCCTACGAGCAGTACTTC
D: TRBD1
size: NA
J: TRBJ2-7
V: TRBV19